The TCR beta chain under discussion was sequenced for a study of T cell changes during pregnancy in multiple sclerosis. V trimming: 1 base; J trimming: 5 bases; junction bases outside the gene matches: 0. The CDR3 loop spans 13 amino acids. Germline V CDR1 and CDR2: MDHEN, SYDVKM. Produced via immunoSEQ multiplex PCR; TCRdb's table is partial and in-frame only. The profile covers about 87,000 clones, with just over 90% appearing a single time and more than 1.1% taken by the ten largest. The sequencing here drew on peripheral blood, taken in the third trimester of pregnancy. The clonotype comes from a female donor in good health, enrolled as a control in a pregnancy study. V and J are TRBV28 and TRBJ2-3, with 7 bases fitting TRBD2. CDR3 coding DNA: TGTGCCAGCAGTTTATCGGGGGGAGATACGCAGTATTTT. It yields the protein CASSLSGGDTQYF.